The 19 T cell receptor beta chains given below trace back to one sample, sequenced in a study of blood T cell repertoires in COVID-19. The protocol was immunoSEQ multiplex PCR, while the TCRdb copy is restricted to in-frame clones and leaves out a portion. The sample has 200,000 to 300,000 clones, about 80% seen once. Sequenced input: peripheral blood. The receptors come from a woman of 80 years or more with acute or convalescent COVID-19.

This clone was detected only a few times. The V and J genes are TRBV18 and TRBJ1-1; D unclear. Trimming cost V 0 bases and J 7 bases, with 15 bases left between them. The CDR3 is 15 amino acids. Germline CDR1 is KGHSH and CDR2 is LQKENI. The CDR3 protein is CASSPPSVGPFEAFF. DNA of the CDR3: TGTGCCAGCTCACCACCCTCAGTGGGCCCTTTTGAAGCTTTCTTT.

The chain combines TRBV5-1 with TRBJ2-1, with a weak D call TRBD1 (6 bases). V lost 4 bases and J lost 0, with 14 bases in between. CDR1 SGHRS and CDR2 YFSETQ come from the germline V gene. The CDR3 length is 16 residues. This CDR3 reads CASSLRQVSSYNEQFF. Here the CDR3 DNA reads TGCGCCAGCAGCCTAAGACAGGTGAGCTCCTACAATGAGCAGTTCTTC.

The CDR3 DNA reads TGTGCCAGCACCTTCGTCCTTAATTCACCCCTCCACTTT. Translated, it gives CASTFVLNSPLHF. V is TRBV2 and J is TRBJ1-6; no definite D call. CDR1 SNHLY and CDR2 FYNNEI come from the germline V gene. The CDR3 contains 13 residues. The V and J ends lost 7 bases and 6 bases respectively, with 10 bases between them.

The V and J genes are TRBV7-9 and TRBJ2-7; 8 nucleotides align to TRBD2. With V trimmed by 4 bases and J by 3 bases, 5 bases remained unmatched. This CDR3 contains 14 residues. Germline V gene sequence: CDR1 SEHNR, CDR2 FQNEAQ (reference sequence). CDR3: CASSSSGTSYEQYF. CDR3 nucleotides: TGTGCCAGCAGCTCCTCCGGGACTAGCTACGAGCAGTACTTC.

The CDR3 sequence is CASSFNTAYEQYF. The CDR3 nucleotides are TGTGCCAGCAGCTTTAACACCGCCTACGAGCAGTACTTC. The chain has TRBV7-9 and TRBJ2-7; unclear D gene. The V gene's germline CDR1 is SEHNR and CDR2 FQNEAQ (reference sequence). Deletions cut 3 bases from V and 2 bases from J, with 8 bases between. The CDR3 spans 13 residues.

The chain uses TRBV7-7 and TRBJ2-2; D remains ambiguous. Trimming pared 5 bases from V and 0 bases from J, leaving 4 bases between. CDR1 is SSHAT, CDR2 FNYEAQ, per germline (reference sequence). The CDR3 has 13 amino acids. The DNA of the CDR3 is TGTGCCAGCAGCCAAACGAACACCGGGGAGCTGTTTTTT. Translation gives CASSQTNTGELFF.

V is TRBV11-2 and J is TRBJ2-2; weak D call: TRBD2 (6 bases). The length of the CDR3 is 15 residues. V was clipped by 1 base and J by 2 bases, with 8 bases between them. Germline V lookup: CDR1 SGHAT, CDR2 FQNNGV. The CDR3 region has the DNA TGTGCCAGCAGCTTAGGCGGGGTAAACACCGGGGAGCTGTTTTTT. Protein sequence: CASSLGGVNTGELFF.

The table lists this clone with a few counts. This sequence joins TRBV7-2 and TRBJ2-1; D might be TRBD1 (6 bases). The length of the CDR3 is 15 residues. Deletions cut 4 bases from V and 4 bases from J, with 14 bases between. Germline CDR1 and CDR2: SGHTA and FQGNSA. The CDR3 DNA is TGTGCCAGCAGCTACACCGCAGGGGCTTACAATGAGCAGTTCTTC. It yields the protein CASSYTAGAYNEQFF.

This clone was seen a handful of times. CDR3 coding DNA: TGCGCCAGCAGCCAAAACCCGGGACAGGGGACCGGCGAGCAGTACTTC. It yields the protein CASSQNPGQGTGEQYF. The chain uses TRBV4-1 and TRBJ2-7, with 10 bases fitting TRBD1. The CDR3 runs 16 residues. Germline V gene sequence: CDR1 MGHRA, CDR2 YSYEKL. The V and J ends lost 2 bases and 6 bases, in that order; junction bases with no gene match: 10.

The genes are TRBV4-3 and TRBJ2-7; a possible D gene is TRBD2 (6 bases). This CDR3 has 14 residues. Looked up from germline, CDR1 is LGHNA and CDR2 is YSLEER. The ends were cut back, 4 bases at V and 6 bases at J, with 16 bases in the middle. The CDR3 spells CASSPEGPGSEQYF. The DNA of the CDR3 is TGCGCCAGCAGCCCGGAGGGGCCAGGGTCCGAGCAGTACTTC.

This chain links TRBV21-1 with TRBJ2-7; the D segment call TRBD1 is taken from the table without a DNA check. TRBV21-1 constitutes a pseudogene. The CDR3 sequence is 15 residues long. The CDR3 coding sequence is TGTGCCAGCAGCAGCTGGACAGGGGCGGACTACGAGCAGTACTTC. Encoded protein: CASSSWTGADYEQYF.

This sequence joins TRBV9 and TRBJ2-1; 9 bases fit TRBD2. Trimming removed 1 base from V and 4 bases from J; junction bases left unmatched: 9. The germline V gene has CDR1 SGDLS and CDR2 YYNGEE. The CDR3 extends over 17 amino acids. CDR3 sequence: CASSVSPTTSGYNEQFF. As DNA, the CDR3 is TGTGCCAGCAGCGTATCCCCTACGACTAGCGGATACAATGAGCAGTTCTTC.

This clone was seen more than once but under ten times. V usage is TRBV7-2 and J usage is TRBJ1-5; 10 bases align to TRBD1. The germline V gene has CDR1 SGHTA and CDR2 FQGNSA. The CDR3 has 16 amino acids. V gave up 2 bases and J gave up 5 bases; unmatched junction bases: 6. The DNA for the CDR3 is TGTGCCAGCAGCTTACGACAGGGGGCAGACCATCAGCCCCAGCATTTT. As protein: CASSLRQGADHQPQHF.

This chain uses TRBV18 with TRBJ2-3; the match to TRBD2 covers 12 bases. This CDR3 comprises 16 residues. V lost 3 bases, J lost 6 bases, and 7 bases stayed unmatched. From germline, CDR1 is KGHSH and CDR2 LQKENI. DNA of the CDR3: TGTGCCAGCTCACCCCGGACTAGCGGGATAACGGATACGCAGTATTTT. It encodes CASSPRTSGITDTQYF.

This clone was counted only a few times. The chain uses TRBV18 and TRBJ1-3; 7 nucleotides align to TRBD1. Per the germline V gene, CDR1 is KGHSH and CDR2 is LQKENI. This CDR3 contains 17 residues. J gave up 0 bases and V 6 bases, and 11 bases lay outside the gene matches. This CDR3 is CASSSQGQLGSGNTIYF. In DNA form, the CDR3 reads TGTGCCAGCTCCAGCCAGGGACAGCTAGGCTCTGGAAACACCATATATTTT.

The chain employs TRBV5-1 and TRBJ2-1; TRBD2 aligns across 14 bases. Germline-derived CDR1 and CDR2 are SGHRS and YFSETQ. The CDR3 is 21 residues long. V dropped 4 bases and J dropped 5; count of bases not matched to a gene: 20. The CDR3 DNA reads TGCGCCAGCAGCGCAAGACCAACGGGACTAGCGGGGGTTTGGACTAACAATGAGCAGTTCTTC. Translated, it gives CASSARPTGLAGVWTNNEQFF.

This clone was picked up a small number of times. The chain uses TRBV3-1 (or the pseudogene TRBV3-2) and TRBJ2-3, with D possibly being TRBD2 (6 bases). CDR1 and CDR2 (germline): LGHDT, YNNKEL (reference sequence). The CDR3 is made up of 15 amino acids. The germline V and J ends were trimmed by 4 bases and 3 bases, with 14 bases remaining between them. CDR3 DNA sequence: TGTGCCAGCAGCCCCCGGGACTTCGGGACAGATACGCAGTATTTT. This codes for CASSPRDFGTDTQYF.

This rearrangement joins TRBV7-3 to TRBJ2-1; 11 bases fit TRBD1. This CDR3 spans 14 amino acids. With 5 bases clipped from V and 8 bases from J, the junction kept 5 bases outside the gene matches. CDR1 is SGHTA and CDR2 is FQGTGA in the germline V gene. CDR3 in DNA: TGTGCCAGCAGCCCGGACAGGGGGCGGGATGAGCAGTTCTTC. Its protein product is CASSPDRGRDEQFF.

The CDR3 DNA sequence: TGTGCCAGCAGTCAACATCCGGGACAGGGTCTTGGTCAGCCCCAGCATTTT. Protein sequence: CASSQHPGQGLGQPQHF. V is TRBV6-6 and J is TRBJ1-5; 9 bases are shared with TRBD1. This CDR3 comprises 17 residues. V trimming: 5 bases; J trimming: 6 bases; junction bases outside the gene matches: 14. The germline CDR1 and CDR2 sequences are MNHNY and SVGAGI (reference sequence).